The 16 T cell receptor beta chains below all came from one sample that was sequenced in a study of vaccination and CD4 T cells after COVID-19. The treatment denotes: approximately nine-day PBMC culture with coronavirus spike peptide pools or control peptides (ViraFEST assay). For these TCRs, the target antigens are not known. Cultured CD4+ T-cell DNA underwent Oncomine TCR Beta short-read sequencing. TCRdb independently ran MiXCR on the PCR reads; one entry per CDR3 protein. The table records about 25,000 distinct CDR3 sequences, 49% of them present only once. The sequencing sample was made of CD4+ T cells from blood, cultured in vitro. These receptors originate from a human donor who had recovered from COVID-19.

This clonotype was counted between two and nine times. The chain recombines TRBV7-2 with TRBJ2-1, with 7 bases aligning to TRBD1. The V gene's germline CDR1 is SGHTA and CDR2 FQGNSA. The CDR3 extends over 13 amino acids. V trimming: 4 bases; J trimming: 7 bases; junction bases outside the gene matches: 4. The CDR3 spells CASSSSRGNEQFF. As DNA, the CDR3 is TGTGCCAGCAGCTCGAGCAGGGGGAATGAGCAGTTCTTC.

This clonotype was observed a handful of times. The chain is built from TRBV20-1 and TRBJ1-6; TRBD1 matches at 8 bases. The CDR3 length is 16 residues. CDR1 DFQATT and CDR2 SNEGSKA come from the germline V gene (reference sequence). With 2 bases clipped from V and 7 bases from J, the junction kept 10 bases outside the gene matches. The CDR3 here is CSARPSGDRLNSPLHF. CDR3 DNA sequence: TGCAGTGCTAGACCTAGTGGGGACAGGCTAAATTCACCCCTCCACTTT.

This clonotype has just a few counts. The chain combines TRBV12-3 or TRBV12-4 with TRBJ2-2; 7 bases are shared with TRBD1. The J segment lost 4 bases and the V segment lost 3 bases, leaving 5 bases of the junction unmatched. The length of the CDR3 is 15 residues. The CDR3 loop is CASSFVDRSTGELFF. The CDR3 DNA is TGTGCCAGCAGTTTCGTGGACAGGAGCACCGGGGAGCTGTTTTTT.

This clonotype has only a few counts. This chain joins TRBV6-1 and TRBJ1-2; D may be TRBD1 (6 bases). V was trimmed by 6 bases and J by 4 bases, leaving 15 bases between them. Germline V lookup: CDR1 MNHNS, CDR2 SASEGT. The CDR3 totals 14 residues. CDR3 DNA sequence: TGTGCCAGCAGACCCGACAGGTTACGCTATGGCTACACCTTC. This codes for CASRPDRLRYGYTF.

The table lists this clonotype with a few counts. The chain carries TRBV6-5 and TRBJ2-7; 8 bases align to TRBD1. The length of the CDR3 is 19 residues. J lost 0 bases, V lost 2 bases, and 15 bases had no gene match. Germline V gene data show CDR1 as MNHEY and CDR2 as SVGAGI. This chain's CDR3 is CASSYRGIRTGPSSYEQYF. For the CDR3, the DNA is TGTGCCAGCAGTTACCGTGGAATTAGGACAGGGCCTAGCTCCTACGAGCAGTACTTC.

This sequence joins TRBV30 and TRBJ2-3; TRBD1 is a possible D gene (6 bases). This CDR3 is built from 12 residues. V lost 5 bases, J lost 8 bases, and 14 bases lay in between. The V gene's germline CDR1 is GTSNPN and CDR2 SVGIG (reference sequence). The CDR3 sequence is CAWDMDRRTQYF. The CDR3 DNA sequence: TGTGCCTGGGACATGGACAGACGTACGCAGTATTTT.

The V call is TRBV28, the J call TRBJ2-7, with D uncertain. Trimming stripped 5 bases from V and 5 bases from J, with 16 bases between. CDR1 and CDR2 (germline): MDHEN, SYDVKM. This CDR3 comprises 14 residues. The CDR3 DNA is TGTGCCAGCAGTGCCCTTATTGTGAGCCACGAGCAGTACTTC. Amino acid sequence: CASSALIVSHEQYF.

The CDR3 is CASSLDLAWGELFF. The CDR3 nucleotides read TGCGCCAGCAGCTTGGATTTAGCTTGGGGGGAGCTGTTTTTT. The chain joins TRBV5-1 to TRBJ2-2, with D unclear. CDR1 SGHRS and CDR2 YFSETQ come from the germline V gene. V was cut by 0 bases and J by 8 bases, with 11 bases left in between. CDR3 length: 14 residues.

The table lists this clonotype with a count of one. V gene TRBV27 combines with J gene TRBJ1-2, with a possible D match to TRBD1 (5 bases). Trimming pared 0 bases from V and 7 bases from J, leaving 15 bases between. The germline CDR1 and CDR2 sequences are MNHEY and SMNVEV (reference sequence). The CDR3 is made up of 15 amino acids. The CDR3 spells CASSLSGRVMGGYTF. DNA for the CDR3: TGTGCCAGCAGTTTATCGGGCAGGGTGATGGGTGGCTACACCTTC.

The rearrangement links TRBV6-2 or TRBV6-3 to TRBJ2-1; TRBD2 aligns across 10 bases. Germline CDR1 and CDR2: MNHEY and SVGEGT. This CDR3 comprises 15 residues. J lost 8 bases, V lost 7 bases, and 11 bases had no gene match. The CDR3 protein is CASNPDLAGGHEQFF. The DNA for the CDR3 is TGTGCCAGCAACCCCGATTTAGCGGGAGGACATGAGCAGTTCTTC.

V gene TRBV10-2 combines with J gene TRBJ2-1, with unresolved D. The CDR3 loop spans 15 amino acids. CDR1 and CDR2 (germline): WSHSY, SAAADI. Between the trimmed V and J ends, which lost 7 bases and 0 bases, there was a span of 13 bases. CDR3 region: CASTGSEDSYNEQFF. The CDR3 DNA follows: TGCGCCAGCACCGGAAGTGAAGACTCCTACAATGAGCAGTTCTTC.

This clonotype turned up a few times. The rearrangement joins TRBV19 to TRBJ2-5; the D gene is possibly TRBD1 (5 bases). Trimming shortened V by 3 bases and J by 3 bases, and 20 bases separated the two germline ends. The CDR3 is 17 residues long. Germline CDR1 LNHDA, CDR2 SQIVND (reference sequence). CDR3 sequence reads: CASSMRRQTTDKETQYF. In DNA, the CDR3 is TGTGCCAGTAGTATGAGACGACAGACCACAGACAAAGAGACCCAGTACTTC. Based on the CDR3 plus reference TRBV19 and TRBJ2-5, the full variable domain is DGGITQSPKYLFRKEGQNVTLSCEQNLNHDAMYWYRQDPGQGLRLIYYSQIVNDFQKGDIAEGYSVSREKKESFPLTVTSAQKNPTAFYLCASSMRRQTTDKETQYFGPGTRLLVL.

The table lists this clonotype with a few counts. The V and J genes are TRBV6-5 and TRBJ1-2, with D perhaps TRBD1 (5 bases). The ends were cut back, 0 bases at V and 8 bases at J, with 10 bases in the middle. Germline V gene lookup returns CDR1 MNHEY and CDR2 SVGAGI. The CDR3 has 13 amino acids. CDR3 DNA: TGTGCCAGCAGTTACTCGGGGGTAGGCGGCTACACCTTC. The encoded protein is CASSYSGVGGYTF.

The genes are TRBV19 and TRBJ2-2; 10 positions match TRBD2. Germline trimming cut 5 bases from V and 4 bases from J; bases unmatched to any gene: 25. The CDR3 has 22 residues. CDR1 is LNHDA, CDR2 SQIVND, per germline (reference sequence). The CDR3 reads CASSPLPTSGIWGRRVTGELFF. CDR3 nucleotide sequence: TGTGCCAGTAGTCCTCTCCCCACTAGCGGGATATGGGGCCGGCGGGTCACCGGGGAGCTGTTTTTT.

The sample holds a few counts of this clonotype. The rearrangement uses TRBV7-2 and TRBJ2-7; 7 nucleotides line up with TRBD1. V lost 0 bases, J lost 3 bases, and 5 bases stayed unmatched. The CDR3 consists of 15 residues. Germline CDR1 is SGHTA and CDR2 is FQGNSA. The CDR3 protein is CASSLAPTGYYEQYF. In DNA form, the CDR3 reads TGTGCCAGCAGCTTAGCCCCGACAGGGTACTACGAGCAGTACTTC.

The gene calls are TRBV7-9 and TRBJ2-6, with 12 bases aligning to TRBD1. V was clipped by 8 bases and J by 2 bases; unmatched bases: 4. Germline V gene lookup returns CDR1 SEHNR and CDR2 FQNEAQ (reference sequence). The CDR3 has 16 amino acids. The DNA of the CDR3 is TGTGCCAGCGGGGGACAGGGGGCTACTGGGGCCAACGTCCTGACTTTC. Its protein product is CASGGQGATGANVLTF.